This T cell receptor beta chain is drawn from a study of cytomegalovirus exposure and HLA in healthy donors. Whole-study findings and limits: For most TCR sequences rarity was the rule, although some public TCRs occurred in many donors. High specificity and sensitivity for cytomegalovirus status were reported for the classifier.

For this clone: Its specificity is not known.

Germline V gives CDR1 SGHAT, CDR2 FQNNGV. Trimming pared 3 bases from V and 11 bases from J, leaving 17 bases between. The CDR3 length is 14 residues. TCRdb's table, derived via immunoSEQ multiplex PCR, lists solely in-frame clones and lacks some. Seen here are tens of thousands of clones, just under 95% observed once, and the top ten hold about 1.5%. This chain uses TRBV11-2 with TRBJ1-3; no definite D call. Sequenced: PBMCs. This TCR was recovered from a man in his late teens or twenties in good health and CMV-seropositive. This CDR3 reads CASSLIMAGIPIYF. The CDR3 DNA follows: TGTGCCAGCAGCTTGATCATGGCCGGGATCCCCATATATTTT.